These 12 T cell receptor beta chains were sequenced from one sample in a study of blood T cell repertoires in COVID-19. TCRdb's table, derived via immunoSEQ multiplex PCR, lists solely in-frame clones and lacks some. The table includes approximately 150,000 clones, approximately 88% detected once. Sequenced input: peripheral blood. The receptors come from a woman aged 55-70 years who had recovered from COVID-19.

The V and J genes are TRBV5-1 and TRBJ2-5, with D perhaps TRBD2 (7 bases). With 5 bases removed from V and 3 bases from J, the gap between germline ends came to 14 bases. Germline V gene sequence: CDR1 SGHRS, CDR2 YFSETQ. The CDR3 length is 14 residues. CDR3 DNA: TGCGCCAGCAGTTGGGGGGGCAGGGAAGAGACCCAGTACTTC. It specifies CASSWGGREETQYF.

This clone was detected only once. The chain carries TRBV4-2 and TRBJ1-4; the match to TRBD1 covers 7 bases. CDR1 and CDR2 from the germline V gene are LGHNA and YNFKEQ. Germline trimming cut 1 base from V and 0 bases from J; bases unmatched to any gene: 8. This CDR3 contains 18 residues. The CDR3 coding sequence is TGTGCCAGCAGCCAAGGGGCAGGGGGGTTTGCAACTAATGAAAAACTGTTTTTT. Amino acids: CASSQGAGGFATNEKLFF.

The V gene is TRBV6-2 or TRBV6-3, the J gene TRBJ2-7; D unclear. Trimming left V 2 bases short and J 6 bases short, with 17 bases between. This CDR3 is 15 amino acids long. Germline CDR1 is MNHEY and CDR2 is SVGEGT. The CDR3 is CASSYTIYRASEQYF. The CDR3 coding sequence is TGTGCCAGCAGTTACACCATCTACAGAGCAAGCGAGCAGTACTTC.

A note on this clone: One end of the junction varies from germline; a read error may be responsible. In DNA form, the CDR3 reads TGTGCCAGCAGCCCGAATTTTGGGACAGGCCTGGTCTTGGACCATTTT. This encodes CASSPNFGTGLVLDHF. The chain employs TRBV5-5 and TRBJ1-6; 8 nucleotides agree with TRBD1. The germline CDR1 and CDR2 sequences are SGHKS and YYEKEE (reference sequence). The CDR3 has 16 amino acids.

The gene calls are TRBV10-3 and TRBJ1-5; 7 bases fit TRBD1. This CDR3 region has 13 residues. Germline V gene sequence: CDR1 ENHRY, CDR2 SYGVKD. V trimming: 6 bases; J trimming: 9 bases; junction bases outside the gene matches: 8. The CDR3 DNA reads TGTGCCATCAGAGGACAGGTCCGCGCGCCCCAGCATTTT. Translating gives CAIRGQVRAPQHF.

The chain is built from TRBV29-1 and TRBJ2-7; 7 nucleotides line up with TRBD1. The V gene's germline CDR1 is SQVTM and CDR2 ANQGSEA. This CDR3 is built from 13 residues. The V and J ends lost 0 bases and 6 bases, in that order; junction bases with no gene match: 5. The CDR3 DNA is TGCAGCGTTGAAGATCGAAGGGGGCTCGAGCAGTACTTC. Amino acids: CSVEDRRGLEQYF.

This CDR3 reads CASSPRTGKMNTEAFF. The CDR3 DNA reads as TGTGCCAGCTCGCCTCGGACGGGGAAGATGAACACTGAAGCTTTCTTT. The chain employs TRBV18 and TRBJ1-1; D not certain. The CDR3 runs to 16 residues. Germline lookup yields CDR1 KGHSH and CDR2 LQKENI. With 6 bases removed from V and 0 bases from J, the gap between germline ends came to 17 bases.

The chain combines TRBV6-5 with TRBJ1-2, with 9 positions matching TRBD1. The CDR3 contains 13 residues. CDR1 and CDR2 (germline): MNHEY, SVGAGI. V trimming: 11 bases; J trimming: 4 bases; junction bases outside the gene matches: 8. The CDR3 is CAGRTGATYGYTF. Written as DNA, the CDR3 is TGTGCCGGAAGGACAGGGGCCACCTATGGCTACACCTTC.

This clone has just a few counts. The V call is TRBV9, the J call TRBJ1-1, with D perhaps matching TRBD1 (6 bases). This CDR3 spans 13 amino acids. The ends were cut back, 5 bases at V and 3 bases at J, with 11 bases in the middle. Germline-derived CDR1 and CDR2 are SGDLS and YYNGEE. The CDR3 loop is CASRQTGDTEAFF. The DNA for the CDR3 is TGTGCCAGCAGGCAGACAGGCGACACTGAAGCTTTCTTT.

This chain connects TRBV4-2 to TRBJ1-2; TRBD1 matches at 7 bases. The CDR3 has 12 residues. Germline CDR1 LGHNA, CDR2 YNFKEQ. V was clipped by 3 bases and J by 6 bases; unmatched bases: 1. CDR3 coding DNA: TGTGCCAGCAGCCAGGGGACAGATGGCTACACCTTC. The encoded protein is CASSQGTDGYTF.

The rearrangement joins TRBV4-3 to TRBJ2-3; the D is unclear. The CDR3 extends over 16 amino acids. Trimming cost V 0 bases and J 4 bases, with 14 bases left between them. Germline V gene lookup returns CDR1 LGHNA and CDR2 YSLEER. CDR3 DNA: TGCGCCAGCAGCCAAGATCAAGTCCCGAGTGCAGATACGCAGTATTTT. This sequence encodes CASSQDQVPSADTQYF.

The chain uses TRBV7-8 and TRBJ1-5; D ambiguous. CDR3 length: 15 amino acids. Trimming took 1 base from V and 0 from J, leaving 7 bases between them. Per germline, CDR1 SGHVS and CDR2 FQNEAQ. The CDR3 sequence is CASSLDENSNQPQHF. CDR3 nucleotide sequence: TGTGCCAGCAGCTTAGATGAGAATAGCAATCAGCCCCAGCATTTT.